The clone carrying this T cell receptor beta chain has at least ten counts. As yet, its antigen is unknown. The data belong to a study of T cell repertoires in cytomegalovirus infection. V lost 3 bases and J lost 0, with 10 bases in between. The CDR3 totals 14 residues. CDR1 is SGHNT, CDR2 YYREEE, per germline (reference sequence). TCRdb called the reads again in MiXCR, with one record for every CDR3 protein. The sample includes around 280,000 distinct CDR3 sequences, 9.6% of them seen just once. Study outcomes and limitations: Carriage of CMV together with the relevant HLA was identifiable through cumulative public TCR beta family frequency.

This TCR was recovered from a human donor in good health (CMV status not recorded). Some clones in this sample may be carry-over from other donors' samples. The specimen sequenced was PBMCs. This rearrangement joins TRBV5-4 to TRBJ2-7, with D possibly matching TRBD1 (5 bases). CDR3 coding DNA: TGTGCCAGCAGCTCATCAGGGTTCTCCTACGAGCAGTACTTC. Translated: CASSSSGFSYEQYF.